Each of the 5 T cell receptor beta chains below was sequenced from the same sample in a study of T-cell reconstitution after alpha-beta-depleted transplantation in children. This sample's TCRbeta library carried unique molecular identifier barcodes. TCRdb reprocessed the PCR reads with MiXCR, giving one entry per CDR3 protein. The data contain fewer than 550,000 distinct CDR3 sequences, 9.5% to 12% of them singletons. Sample: PBMCs, mostly from graft donor cells, taken 180 days after TCRalphabeta/CD19-depleted stem cell transplant. Receptors were obtained from a female patient aged 2-9 years who had a stem cell transplant for aplastic anemia, so the T cells may come from the graft donor.

The rearrangement links TRBV6-1 to TRBJ2-2, with 12 bases aligning to TRBD2. Germline lookup yields CDR1 MNHNS and CDR2 SASEGT. Trimming cost V 7 bases and J 6 bases; bases outside gene matches: 3. The CDR3 length is 14 residues. The CDR3 loop is CASTGLAGPGELFF. The CDR3 bases are TGTGCCAGCACCGGACTAGCGGGACCCGGGGAGCTGTTTTTT.

This clonotype has a handful of counts. This chain uses TRBV3-1 with TRBJ1-6; D not certain. This CDR3 contains 14 residues. Germline V CDR1 and CDR2: LGHDT, YNNKEL (reference sequence). V dropped 1 base and J dropped 6 bases, with 7 bases sitting between them. The CDR3 region is CASSQAGGNSPLHF. DNA for the CDR3: TGTGCCAGCAGCCAAGCAGGCGGTAATTCACCCCTCCACTTT.

This clonotype appeared a few times. The rearrangement links TRBV12-3 or TRBV12-4 to TRBJ2-1, with a weak D call TRBD2 (5 bases). The CDR3 extends over 12 amino acids. With 6 bases removed from V and 10 bases from J, the gap between germline ends came to 13 bases. The CDR3 DNA sequence: TGTGCCAGCAGGGCAGGACTCCACGAGCAGTTCTTC. Encoded protein: CASRAGLHEQFF.

J is TRBJ1-4 and V is TRBV12-3 or TRBV12-4, with a possible D match to TRBD1 (5 bases). V was trimmed by 3 bases and J by 5 bases, leaving 28 bases between them. This CDR3 comprises 20 residues. For the CDR3, the DNA is TGTGCCAGCAGTTTCACGCCCCCCGACAGCGTATACTTAAGAAATGAAAAACTGTTTTTT. This translates into CASSFTPPDSVYLRNEKLFF.

This clonotype has only a few counts. The V gene is TRBV12-3 or TRBV12-4, the J gene TRBJ2-7; weak D call: TRBD2 (7 bases). Trimming shortened V by 6 bases and J by 1 base, and 16 bases separated the two germline ends. This CDR3 is built from 15 residues. CDR3 in amino acids: CASSQGGGQSYEQYV. The CDR3 DNA reads as TGTGCCAGCAGCCAAGGGGGGGGTCAATCCTACGAGCAGTACGTC.